This T cell receptor (beta chain) was identified during a study of Ad26.COV2.S vaccination and SARS-CoV-2 variants. J was trimmed by 7 bases and V by 5 bases; bases with no gene match: 9. There are 15 residues in the CDR3. In germline, CDR1 is SNHLY, CDR2 FYNNEI. Only in-frame clones appear in the TCRdb table, and some are missing; sequencing was by immunoSEQ multiplex PCR. This sample has about 370,000 clones; approximately 91% occur once, and the top ten carry under 4%. Treatment noted: around 19 received Ad26.COV2.S at low or high dose, single or two shots; about five received placebo; per-sample allocation not given. Following the first vaccine or placebo injection, samples were taken on day 63.

Sequenced here: peripheral blood, sampled in a trial of Ad26.COV2.S vaccine versus placebo. The chain links TRBV2 to TRBJ2-5; 11 nucleotides align to TRBD2. This sequence was found in a person aged 18-60 years who received the Ad26.COV2.S COVID-19 vaccine or a placebo. The CDR3 sequence is CASSLFSGGESTQYF. The CDR3 DNA reads as TGTGCCAGCAGTTTGTTTAGCGGGGGGGAGTCGACCCAGTACTTC.